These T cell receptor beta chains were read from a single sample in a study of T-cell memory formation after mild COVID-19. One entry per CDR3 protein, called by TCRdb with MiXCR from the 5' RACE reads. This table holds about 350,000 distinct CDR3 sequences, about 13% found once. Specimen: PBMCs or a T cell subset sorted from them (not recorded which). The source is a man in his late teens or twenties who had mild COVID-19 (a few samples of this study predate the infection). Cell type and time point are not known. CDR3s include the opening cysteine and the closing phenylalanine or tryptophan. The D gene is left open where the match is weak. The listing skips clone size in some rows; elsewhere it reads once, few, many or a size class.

TGTGCCAAGGTACCCCAACAGGGTACGAACACTGAAGCTTTCTTT,CAKVPQQGTNTEAFF,NA,TRBJ1-1,TRBV7-2,few
TGTGCCAGCAGCGGCGGGGGGGTACTGGATGAGCAGTTCTTC,CASSGGGVLDEQFF,TRBD2,TRBJ2-1,TRBV9,few
TGCGCCAGCAGCCAAGATCAACAGCTGAACACTGAAGCTTTCTTT,CASSQDQQLNTEAFF,NA,TRBJ1-1,TRBV4-3,NA
TGCGCCAGCAGCTTCCGAGGGGGGATGTACATTCAGTACTTC,CASSFRGGMYIQYF,NA,TRBJ2-4,TRBV5-1,few
TGTGCCAGCAGGGAGAGGAGACACTATGGCTACACCTTC,CASRERRHYGYTF,NA,TRBJ1-2,TRBV27,NA
TGCAGTGCTCCCGCACCGGGACGCTATGGCTACACCTTC,CSAPAPGRYGYTF,NA,TRBJ1-2,TRBV20-1,NA
TGCGCCAGCAGCCCCGAGCAGGCTACGCAGTATTTT,CASSPEQATQYF,NA,TRBJ2-3,TRBV5-1,many
TGCAGTGCAACCGGGACAGGGCTCCTCTTATCACCCCTCCACTTT,CSATGTGLLLSPLHF,TRBD1,TRBJ1-6,TRBV20-1,many
TGTGCCAGCAGCCAAGCCGCGGACTATGGCTACACCTTC,CASSQAADYGYTF,NA,TRBJ1-2,TRBV3-1,few
TGTGCCACCAGCAGAGATGGACTCAATGGGCAGCCCCAGCATTTT,CATSRDGLNGQPQHF,NA,TRBJ1-5,TRBV15,few
TGTGCCAGCTCACCTTCAGGGTGGAACACTGAAGCTTTCTTT,CASSPSGWNTEAFF,NA,TRBJ1-1,TRBV18,NA
TGTGCCAGCAGCTTGTCGACAGGATCCTACGAGCAGTACTTC,CASSLSTGSYEQYF,NA,TRBJ2-7,TRBV7-7,many
TGCAGTGCTTCTTGGACAGGGCCCACCGGGGAGCTGTTTTTT,CSASWTGPTGELFF,TRBD1,TRBJ2-2,TRBV20-1,few
TGTGCCAGCAGCGATAGAAACACTGAAGCTTTCTTT,CASSDRNTEAFF,NA,TRBJ1-1,TRBV7-9,few
TGTGCCAGCAGCCCGTCTCCAGATACGCAGTATTTT,CASSPSPDTQYF,NA,TRBJ2-3,TRBV7-2,many
TGCAGCGTTGAGGACCAGGGGGTCGACTATGGCTACACCTTC,CSVEDQGVDYGYTF,TRBD1,TRBJ1-2,TRBV29-1,few
TGCAGTGCTAGAGATCCGGGGAAGAACACTGAAGCTTTCTTT,CSARDPGKNTEAFF,NA,TRBJ1-1,TRBV20-1,few
TGCGCCAGCAGGCCAGACAGGGATAACTATGGCTACACCTTC,CASRPDRDNYGYTF,TRBD1,TRBJ1-2,TRBV4-1,few
TGTGCCATCAGGGAAAGTCCCGAGAACACTGAAGCTTTCTTT,CAIRESPENTEAFF,NA,TRBJ1-1,TRBV10-3,few
TGTGCCAGCAGAGGACGGATGAACACTGAAGCTTTCTTT,CASRGRMNTEAFF,NA,TRBJ1-1,TRBV7-9,NA
TGTGCCAGCAGCCTGCCGAGGGACAGAGAAAACATTCAGTACTTC,CASSLPRDRENIQYF,TRBD1,TRBJ2-4,TRBV11-3,few
TGTGCCAGCAGCCAAACTAGCGGGGGGCAAGAGACCCAGTACTTC,CASSQTSGGQETQYF,TRBD2,TRBJ2-5,TRBV9,many
TGCAGTGCCATACGGGGTGCCGGCGAGCAGTTCTTC,CSAIRGAGEQFF,NA,TRBJ2-1,TRBV20-1,NA
TGTGCCAGCAGCTTAGTTAGTTATGTGACAGAATACAATGAGCAGTTCTTC,CASSLVSYVTEYNEQFF,NA,TRBJ2-1,TRBV7-2,NA
TGTGCCAGCAGCCAAGTGACAGGGGGCTTGGCAGATACGCAGTATTTT,CASSQVTGGLADTQYF,TRBD1,TRBJ2-3,TRBV4-2,many
TGCGCCAGCAGCTTGGGCACCTCAGGGGGCACTCCTACCTTC,CASSLGTSGGTPTF,TRBD1,TRBJ1-2,TRBV5-1,few
TGCGCCAGCAGCCCCGGGGTACAGGGCCCCACAGATACGCAGTATTTT,CASSPGVQGPTDTQYF,NA,TRBJ2-3,TRBV5-1,many
TGCAGTGCTAGAGGGTCGTACGGGGGGACCAAAAACATTCAGTACTTC,CSARGSYGGTKNIQYF,TRBD2,TRBJ2-4,TRBV20-1,few
TGTGCCAGCAGCTTAGCGGCAGGGGCGTACAATGAGCAGTTCTTC,CASSLAAGAYNEQFF,NA,TRBJ2-1,TRBV7-2,NA
TGCAGCAGCGCCACAATGCGGGGAAACACTGAAGCTTTCTTT,CSSATMRGNTEAFF,NA,TRBJ1-1,TRBV29-1,few
TGTGCCAGCAGCTCCCTGGGACTAGCGGGGACAACGTACTTC,CASSSLGLAGTTYF,TRBD2,TRBJ2-4,TRBV7-2,NA
TGTGCCAGCAGCTTAGGGCTAGCAGCAGATACGCAGTATTTT,CASSLGLAADTQYF,NA,TRBJ2-3,TRBV5-6,many
TGTGCCAGCAGCCTCCGGGACAGGCCTAACTATGGCTACACCTTC,CASSLRDRPNYGYTF,TRBD1,TRBJ1-2,TRBV28,few
TGCGCCAGCACTCGGACCCCCGGGGAGACCCAGTACTTC,CASTRTPGETQYF,NA,TRBJ2-5,TRBV4-1,NA
TGTGCCAGCAGCCAAAGAGGGACAGGGGAGGCTTTCTTT,CASSQRGTGEAFF,TRBD1,TRBJ1-1,TRBV3-1,few
TGTGCCAGAAGCTTTGGAGGCAGGGGTTATGAGCAGTTCTTC,CARSFGGRGYEQFF,NA,TRBJ2-1,TRBV5-3,few
TGTGCCTGGAGAGGCGCAGCTGAAGAGACCCAGTACTTC,CAWRGAAEETQYF,NA,TRBJ2-5,TRBV30,many
TGTGCCTGGAGTACCGGGACATCGGGAAATCAGCCCCAGCATTTT,CAWSTGTSGNQPQHF,NA,TRBJ1-5,TRBV30,NA
TGTGGGACGGGGGGCCTGGAAGAGACCCAGTACTTC,CGTGGLEETQYF,NA,TRBJ2-5,TRBV7-9,NA
TGTGCCAGCACCTGGGGCGGCTTTGAGGGCTACACCTTC,CASTWGGFEGYTF,NA,TRBJ1-2,TRBV12-3/TRBV12-4,NA
TGTGCCAGCAGTTCATGGGGGGGTGACACTGAAGCTTTCTTT,CASSSWGGDTEAFF,NA,TRBJ1-1,TRBV6-2/TRBV6-3,NA
TGTGCCAGCCCCCGGACAGGGGCGGATAAACATTTTCAGTACTTC,CASPRTGADKHFQYF,TRBD1,TRBJ2-4,TRBV5-6,few
TGTGCCAGCAGCTCCGGACAGGGAGAGTACAATGAGCAGTTCTTC,CASSSGQGEYNEQFF,TRBD1,TRBJ2-1,TRBV11-1,few
TGTGCCAGCAGCTTAGGGACAGGGGGTAGGAATGAGCAGTTCTTC,CASSLGTGGRNEQFF,TRBD1,TRBJ2-1,TRBV7-3,few
TGTGCCAGCAGCTTGACCAGGGGATGGCAAGAGACCCAGTACTTC,CASSLTRGWQETQYF,NA,TRBJ2-5,TRBV5-5,many
TGCGCCAGCAGCGCGGCAGGGGGTGACACAGATACGCAGTATTTT,CASSAAGGDTDTQYF,TRBD1,TRBJ2-3,TRBV5-1,NA
TGTGCCAGCAGGGAGACAGGGACCTATCAGCCCCAGCATTTT,CASRETGTYQPQHF,TRBD1,TRBJ1-5,TRBV2,NA
TGCGCCAGCGAGGGGGAGACCACCGGGGAGCTGTTTTTT,CASEGETTGELFF,NA,TRBJ2-2,TRBV5-1,NA
TGTGCCAGCAGCTCATATTCCAATGAGCAGTTCTTC,CASSSYSNEQFF,NA,TRBJ2-1,TRBV7-6,many
TGCAGCGTTGAAGGGGGGTCGATCCCCAACGAGCAGTTCTTC,CSVEGGSIPNEQFF,NA,TRBJ2-1,TRBV29-1,many
TGTGCCAGCAGCCCCCGGTATGCAGGTGAAGCTTTCTTT,CASSPRYAGEAFF,NA,TRBJ1-1,TRBV11-2,NA
TGTGCCAGCAGCCAGATCTTGGGCATTCAGTACTTC,CASSQILGIQYF,NA,TRBJ2-4,TRBV7-2,NA
TGTGCCAGCAGCTACGGGACAGGGCTGCACTTT,CASSYGTGLHF,TRBD1,TRBJ1-6,TRBV7-9,NA
TGTGCCAGCAGCGTCATCCACGGGGTGGGGTATTCTGGCTACACCTTC,CASSVIHGVGYSGYTF,NA,TRBJ1-2,TRBV7-9,NA
TGTGCCAGCAGCGCCGACACTCGCACAGATACGCAGTATTTT,CASSADTRTDTQYF,NA,TRBJ2-3,TRBV9,NA